These 27 T cell receptor beta chains were all obtained from the same sample, sequenced in a study of Ad26.COV2.S vaccination and SARS-CoV-2 variants. Treatment: some 19 received Ad26.COV2.S at low or high dose, single or two shots; roughly five received placebo; per-sample allocation not given. On day 63 after the first injection, vaccine and placebo recipients gave samples. Assay: immunoSEQ multiplex PCR; the TCRdb copy retains only in-frame clones and omits some. The table has a few hundred thousand clones, roughly 90% seen once. The source was peripheral blood, collected in a trial of Ad26.COV2.S vaccine versus placebo. The origin of the receptors is a person between 18 and 65 years old who received the Ad26.COV2.S COVID-19 vaccine or a placebo.

This chain connects TRBV13 to TRBJ2-1; 7 bases line up with TRBD1. V trimming: 5 bases; J trimming: 0 bases; junction bases outside the gene matches: 4. The CDR3 sequence is 15 residues long. Per the germline V gene, CDR1 is PRHDT and CDR2 is FYEKMQ (reference sequence). The CDR3 region is CASSPGDSSYNEQFF. The CDR3 nucleotides read TGTGCCAGCAGCCCTGGGGACAGCTCCTACAATGAGCAGTTCTTC.

The DNA for the CDR3 is TGTGCCAGCAGCCCCCCGGACTTGTTACAAGAGACCCAGTACTTC. Encoded protein: CASSPPDLLQETQYF. V and J are TRBV7-8 and TRBJ2-5, with a tentative D call TRBD2 (5 bases). Trimming removed 5 bases from V and 2 bases from J, with 15 bases in between. The CDR3 runs 15 residues. From germline, CDR1 is SGHVS and CDR2 FQNEAQ. Filled out from reference TRBV7-8 and TRBJ2-5, the complete variable domain reads GAGVSQSPRYKVAKRGQDVALRCDPISGHVSLFWYQQALGQGPEFLTYFQNEAQLDKSGLPSDRFFAERPEGSVSTLKIQRTQQEDSAVYLCASSPPDLLQETQYFGPGTRLLVL.

The chain couples TRBV7-8 to TRBJ1-1, with D possibly matching TRBD1 (5 bases). Trimming removed 5 bases from V and 3 bases from J, with 16 bases in between. Germline assignment: CDR1 SGHVS and CDR2 FQNEAQ. This CDR3 contains 15 residues. DNA for the CDR3: TGTGCCAGCAGCCCGAGCGAGACAGCCCACACTGAAGCTTTCTTT. Its protein is CASSPSETAHTEAFF.

The rearrangement uses TRBV7-9 and TRBJ1-1; D not certain. The CDR3 is made up of 12 amino acids. V lost 5 bases, J lost 6 bases, and 10 bases lay in between. Germline V gene sequence: CDR1 SEHNR, CDR2 FQNEAQ (reference sequence). For the CDR3, the DNA is TGTGCCAGCAGCACCCCGAGGCCTGAAGCTTTCTTT. Translating it yields CASSTPRPEAFF.

The CDR3 sequence is CASRGGLDEQYF. The DNA of the CDR3 is TGTGCCAGCAGGGGTGGGCTTGACGAGCAGTACTTC. The rearrangement uses TRBV2 and TRBJ2-7, with no clear D. Germline V gene sequence: CDR1 SNHLY, CDR2 FYNNEI. Trimming cost V 6 bases and J 5 bases, with 11 bases left between them. The CDR3 is 12 amino acids.

This chain links TRBV16 with TRBJ1-1, with a possible D match to TRBD1 (6 bases). This CDR3 comprises 13 residues. The germline CDR1 and CDR2 sequences are KGHSY and FQNENV. V gave up 7 bases and J gave up 4 bases, with 13 bases separating them. The CDR3 spells CASTAGVSTEAFF. Written as DNA, the CDR3 is TGTGCCAGCACAGCAGGGGTTAGCACTGAAGCTTTCTTT.

The CDR3 sequence is CASTRGGVGTEAFF. The DNA for the CDR3 is TGTGCCAGCACCCGGGGGGGGGTGGGCACTGAAGCTTTCTTT. This sequence joins TRBV9 and TRBJ1-1, with D perhaps matching TRBD1 (5 bases). CDR3 size: 14 residues. The germline CDR1 and CDR2 sequences are SGDLS and YYNGEE. V lost 6 bases, J lost 4 bases, and 16 bases lay in between.

The genes are TRBV5-4 and TRBJ1-2; no clear D. V was shortened by 0 bases and J by 4 bases, with 7 bases between the two germline ends. There are 13 residues in the CDR3. Germline CDR1 SGHNT, CDR2 YYREEE (reference sequence). CDR3 amino acids: CASSLDFTYGYTF. DNA of the CDR3: TGTGCCAGCAGCTTGGACTTCACCTATGGCTACACCTTC.

The chain combines TRBV5-6 with TRBJ2-1; D is possibly TRBD2 (6 bases). CDR3 length equals 13 residues. Germline lookup yields CDR1 SGHDT and CDR2 YYEEEE. Trimming removed 2 bases from V and 8 bases from J, with 11 bases in between. CDR3 sequence (DNA): TGTGCCAGCAGCTTACTAGCTTTCGATGAGCAGTTCTTC. It specifies CASSLLAFDEQFF.

The CDR3 nucleotides are TGTGCCAGCAGCCAAGTCCATGGGGAGACCCAGTACTTC. Protein product: CASSQVHGETQYF. The rearrangement joins TRBV3-1 (or the pseudogene TRBV3-2) to TRBJ2-5; no reliable D call. The length of the CDR3 is 13 residues. V lost 1 base and J lost 5, with 8 bases in between. Germline V CDR1 and CDR2: LGHDT, YNNKEL (reference sequence).

The chain is built from TRBV6-5 and TRBJ1-5, with D uncertain. The length of the CDR3 is 13 residues. CDR1 is MNHEY and CDR2 is SVGAGI in the germline V gene. V shed 9 bases and J shed 0 bases, with 9 bases lying between them. CDR3 residues: CASLVDSNQPQHF. CDR3 sequence (DNA): TGTGCCAGTCTAGTGGATAGCAATCAGCCCCAGCATTTT.

This clone was picked up one time. This chain uses TRBV3-1 (or the pseudogene TRBV3-2) with TRBJ1-6; D unresolved. This CDR3 is 15 amino acids long. V was cut by 2 bases and J by 6 bases, with 11 bases left in between. Per germline, CDR1 LGHDT and CDR2 YNNKEL (reference sequence). CDR3 sequence reads: CASSQYDGFNSPLHF. The CDR3 region has the DNA TGTGCCAGCAGCCAATACGACGGATTTAATTCACCCCTCCACTTT.

The chain combines TRBV28 with TRBJ2-3, with D possibly matching TRBD2 (5 bases). V was pared by 4 bases and J by 4 bases, with 27 bases between. CDR3 length equals 19 residues. Germline V CDR1 and CDR2: MDHEN, SYDVKM. The CDR3 protein is CASSSPTTGSPSSPDTQYF. CDR3 nucleotides: TGTGCCAGCAGTTCCCCGACGACCGGGTCTCCTTCTAGCCCAGATACGCAGTATTTT.

This clone was observed a few times. The V gene is TRBV28, the J gene TRBJ2-7, with D possibly TRBD2 on 6 matching bases. The CDR3 is 15 residues long. The germline CDR1 and CDR2 sequences are MDHEN and SYDVKM. The V end lost 2 bases, the J end lost 1 base, and 12 bases lay between the germline ends. This CDR3 is CASSLTGVRSYEQYF. The CDR3 coding sequence is TGTGCCAGCAGTTTAACGGGGGTTCGATCCTACGAGCAGTACTTC.

This rearrangement joins TRBV19 to TRBJ1-5; 7 bases fit TRBD1. V dropped 6 bases and J dropped 0; count of bases not matched to a gene: 5. Looked up from germline, CDR1 is LNHDA and CDR2 is SQIVND (reference sequence). The CDR3 runs to 15 residues. This CDR3 reads CASSTGTDSNQPQHF. The CDR3 DNA follows: TGTGCCAGTAGCACCGGGACAGATAGCAATCAGCCCCAGCATTTT.

This rearrangement joins TRBV4-1 to TRBJ1-1; D not certain. Germline-derived CDR1 and CDR2 are MGHRA and YSYEKL. The CDR3 length is 13 residues. Deletions cut 0 bases from V and 6 bases from J, with 8 bases between. The CDR3, as DNA: TGCGCCAGCAGCCAAGAAGGTACGGCTGAAGCTTTCTTT. As protein: CASSQEGTAEAFF.

The V and J genes are TRBV11-2 and TRBJ2-5; a weak D match, TRBD2 (6 bases). Trimming stripped 5 bases from V and 3 bases from J, with 10 bases between. The germline gives CDR1 SGHAT, CDR2 FQNNGV. The CDR3 length is 13 residues. The CDR3 protein is CASSLRLEETQYF. Written as DNA, the CDR3 is TGTGCCAGCAGCCTCCGACTAGAAGAGACCCAGTACTTC. Supplemented by reference TRBV11-2 and TRBJ2-5, the full variable domain reads EAGVAQSPRYKIIEKRQSVAFWCNPISGHATLYWYQQILGQGPKLLIQFQNNGVVDDSQLPKDRFSAERLKGVDSTLKIQPAKLEDSAVYLCASSLRLEETQYFGPGTRLLVL.

This clone was seen a few times. This chain joins TRBV3-1 (or the pseudogene TRBV3-2) and TRBJ2-7; the D is unclear. V was clipped by 4 bases and J by 0 bases, with 1 base between them. The CDR3 loop spans 11 amino acids. Looked up from germline, CDR1 is LGHDT and CDR2 is YNNKEL (reference sequence). As DNA, the CDR3 is TGTGCCAGCAGCCGCTCCTACGAGCAGTACTTC. It translates to CASSRSYEQYF.

V gene TRBV12-3 or TRBV12-4 combines with J gene TRBJ1-5, with unresolved D. V lost 1 base and J lost 8, with 3 bases in between. The CDR3 totals 11 residues. As DNA, the CDR3 is TGTGCCAGCAGTTTAGTTGAGCCCCAGCATTTT. The encoded protein is CASSLVEPQHF.

The chain has TRBV6-1 and TRBJ1-1; TRBD1 is a possible D gene (5 bases). V shed 1 base and J shed 4 bases, with 16 bases lying between them. Germline V gene sequence: CDR1 MNHNS, CDR2 SASEGT. The CDR3 totals 16 residues. CDR3 protein: CASSEVGTGLGTEAFF. CDR3 DNA sequence: TGTGCCAGCAGTGAAGTCGGGACGGGATTAGGCACTGAAGCTTTCTTT.

The chain links TRBV27 to TRBJ2-1, with TRBD1 identical over 8 bases. Germline CDR1 MNHEY, CDR2 SMNVEV (reference sequence). Trimming took 0 bases from V and 4 from J; bases not matched to a gene: 2. The CDR3 length is 15 residues. The CDR3 region is CASSLSGQGYNEQFF. In nucleotides, the CDR3 is TGTGCCAGCAGTTTATCAGGACAGGGTTACAATGAGCAGTTCTTC.

The gene calls are TRBV4-3 and TRBJ1-5; a weak D match, TRBD1 (5 bases). V dropped 2 bases and J dropped 3 bases, with 17 bases sitting between them. CDR3 size: 17 residues. Germline assignment: CDR1 LGHNA and CDR2 YSLEER. The CDR3 DNA reads TGCGCCAGCAGCCAACCAGCGGGGGGGACCCTCAATCAGCCCCAGCATTTT. Its protein is CASSQPAGGTLNQPQHF.

This clone appeared once. The V call is TRBV11-3, the J call TRBJ2-5, with TRBD2 identical over 10 bases. This CDR3 is built from 16 residues. The trim removed 5 bases at V and 4 bases at J, leaving 10 bases unmatched. Per germline, CDR1 SGHNT and CDR2 YENEEA. CDR3 region: CASSTSAGGSRETQYF. CDR3 nucleotide sequence: TGTGCCAGCAGCACTTCAGCGGGAGGGTCCCGAGAGACCCAGTACTTC.

This clone came up once. The chain joins TRBV10-1 to TRBJ2-1; a weak D match, TRBD1 (6 bases). V was trimmed by 11 bases and J by 9 bases, leaving 20 bases between them. The CDR3 consists of 13 residues. CDR1 and CDR2 (germline): WNHNN, SYGVQD (reference sequence). CDR3 in DNA: TGCGCCCGCCTGACCGGGACATGGATTGAGCAGTTCTTC. Protein sequence: CARLTGTWIEQFF.

The V call is TRBV6-2 or TRBV6-3, the J call TRBJ2-3, with 11 bases identical to TRBD2. The V gene's germline CDR1 is MNHEY and CDR2 SVGEGT. The CDR3 sequence is 16 residues long. V lost 0 bases, J lost 4 bases, and 3 bases stayed unmatched. This chain's CDR3 is CASSYSASGGSDTQYF. CDR3 DNA sequence: TGTGCCAGCAGTTACTCCGCTAGCGGGGGGTCAGATACGCAGTATTTT.

The rearrangement uses TRBV6-2 or TRBV6-3 and TRBJ1-5, with a tentative D call TRBD1 (5 bases). Germline lookup yields CDR1 MNHEY and CDR2 SVGEGT. The CDR3 has 13 residues. V lost 6 bases, J lost 5 bases, and 11 bases lay in between. CDR3 loop: CASSRDSHQPQHF. The DNA of the CDR3 is TGTGCCAGCAGCCGGGACTCCCATCAGCCCCAGCATTTT.

A word on this clone: At the DNA level, this CDR3 is encoded by other sequences in the same sample as well. The chain carries TRBV19 and TRBJ1-1; 8 nucleotides match TRBD1. The trim removed 6 bases at V and 1 base at J, leaving 1 base unmatched. Germline-derived CDR1 and CDR2 are LNHDA and SQIVND (reference sequence). The CDR3 length is 13 residues. The CDR3 region has the DNA TGTGCCAGTAGGACAGGGGAGAACACTGAAGCTTTCTTT. This translates into CASRTGENTEAFF.